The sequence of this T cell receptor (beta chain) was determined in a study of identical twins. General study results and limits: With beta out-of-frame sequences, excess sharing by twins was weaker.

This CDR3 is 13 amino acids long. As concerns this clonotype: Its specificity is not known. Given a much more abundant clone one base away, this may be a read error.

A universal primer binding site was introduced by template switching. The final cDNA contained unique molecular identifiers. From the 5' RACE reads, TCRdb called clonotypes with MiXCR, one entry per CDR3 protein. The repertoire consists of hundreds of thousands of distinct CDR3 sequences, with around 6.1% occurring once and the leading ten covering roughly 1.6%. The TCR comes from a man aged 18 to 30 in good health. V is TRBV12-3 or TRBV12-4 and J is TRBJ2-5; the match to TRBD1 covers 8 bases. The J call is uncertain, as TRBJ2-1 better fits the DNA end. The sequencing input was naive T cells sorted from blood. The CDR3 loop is CASSPRGLKTQFF. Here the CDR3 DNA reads TGTGCCAGCAGTCCCAGGGGGCTGAAGACCCAGTTCTTC.